This T cell receptor (beta chain) derives from a study of blood T cell repertoires in COVID-19. On the study more broadly: Sites across the United States, Italy and Spain contributed samples from acute and convalescent COVID-19. Nucleic acid was either cDNA or gDNA, and it came from T cells, B-cell-depleted T cells, or PBMCs.

The repertoire was sequenced with immunoSEQ multiplex PCR; TCRdb's copy has only in-frame clones and lacks some. This table has 65,000 to 90,000 clones, 88% appearing once. This CDR3 spans 17 amino acids. In germline, CDR1 is MNHEY, CDR2 SMNVEV (reference sequence). Trimming stripped 3 bases from V and 1 base from J, with 18 bases between. The chain couples TRBV27 to TRBJ1-2; TRBD1 is a possible D gene (5 bases). The sequencing input was peripheral blood. This TCR was recovered from a woman older than 75 with acute or convalescent COVID-19. The CDR3 DNA reads TGTGCCAGCAGTTTTTCAGGACAAGGCTCATTTAACTATGGCTACACCTTC. It encodes CASSFSGQGSFNYGYTF.